This TCR beta chain comes out of a study of cytomegalovirus exposure and HLA in healthy donors. Vbeta (60) and Jbeta (13) primers were used in the PCR. As originally analysed: A later analysis counted 80 million or so unique TCR beta chains, some 12 million shared. Measured with immunoSEQ multiplex PCR; TCRdb has only the in-frame clones, and not every one. That table supplies the V and J calls and clone size; D and trimming were determined from the DNA. The data hold about 130,000 clones, with around 67% observed a single time. Only a few counts were recorded for this clone. Its cognate antigen is unknown. J lost 2 bases, V lost 3 bases, and 1 base had no gene match. The V gene's germline CDR1 is SGHRS and CDR2 YFSETQ. The CDR3 consists of 14 residues. Study results and limitations: Sequencing depth roughly uniform across donors was assumed in presence/absence analyses.

The chain combines TRBV5-1 with TRBJ2-1, with TRBD1 matching 8 bases. The sample taken for sequencing was PBMCs. The TCR comes from a man younger than 30 in good health and CMV-seropositive. The CDR3 DNA follows: TGCGCCAGCAGCTCGGACAGGGCCTACAATGAGCAGTTCTTC. Translating it yields CASSSDRAYNEQFF.